Below are 14 T cell receptor beta chains sequenced from a single sample in a study of shared clonotypes between healthy human individuals. The protocol was immunoSEQ multiplex PCR, while the TCRdb copy is restricted to in-frame clones and leaves out a portion. The data show hundreds of thousands of clones, 95% to 97% seen once. Terminally differentiated effector memory CD45RA+ cells were left out of the naive CD8 fraction, which was CD45RO-negative and positively selected for CCR7. Material for sequencing was naive CD8+ T cells sorted from blood. Source of these receptors: a woman in her twenties or thirties in good health.

This chain connects TRBV14 to TRBJ1-2; no reliable D call. Germline values: CDR1 SGHDN, CDR2 FVKESK. CDR3 length equals 13 residues. Between the trimmed V and J ends, which lost 1 base and 4 bases, there was a span of 7 bases. CDR3 in DNA: TGTGCCAGCAGCCAAGGATCGCTCTATGGCTACACCTTC. Encoded protein: CASSQGSLYGYTF.

The V and J genes are TRBV27 and TRBJ2-7; unclear D gene. The germline gives CDR1 MNHEY, CDR2 SMNVEV (reference sequence). Trimming removed 5 bases at V and 2 bases at J, with 10 bases between. CDR3 length: 13 residues. The DNA of the CDR3 is TGTGCCAGCAGTCAAGGATTCACCTACGAGCAGTACTTC. This encodes CASSQGFTYEQYF.

The V call is TRBV7-9, the J call TRBJ2-3, with TRBD2 matching over 12 bases. The CDR3 loop spans 15 amino acids. V gave up 2 bases and J gave up 6 bases; unmatched junction bases: 3. The germline gives CDR1 SEHNR, CDR2 FQNEAQ (reference sequence). The CDR3 DNA follows: TGTGCCAGCAGCTTACCCACTAGCGGGAGGGATACGCAGTATTTT. Protein product: CASSLPTSGRDTQYF. Together with reference TRBV7-9 and TRBJ2-3, the CDR3 gives the full variable domain: DTGVSQNPRHKITKRGQNVTFRCDPISEHNRLYWYRQTLGQGPEFLTYFQNEAQLEKSRLLSDRFSAERPKGSFSTLEIQRTEQGDSAMYLCASSLPTSGRDTQYFGPGTRLTVL.

As for this clone: The sample has other DNA sequences that encode this CDR3 too. The V call is TRBV20-1, the J call TRBJ2-7; no clear D gene. The CDR3 length is 11 residues. Germline V gene lookup returns CDR1 DFQATT and CDR2 SNEGSKA (reference sequence). V lost 3 bases and J lost 0, with 3 bases in between. CDR3 amino acids: CSARASYEQYF. In nucleotides, the CDR3 is TGCAGTGCTAGGGCCTCCTACGAGCAGTACTTC.

The rearrangement joins TRBV2 to TRBJ1-4; D might be TRBD1 (5 bases). The CDR3 runs to 12 residues. V lost 9 bases, J lost 5 bases, and 10 bases lay in between. Germline V CDR1 and CDR2: SNHLY, FYNNEI. The CDR3 loop reads CASSDKNEKLFF. The CDR3, as DNA: TGTGCCAGTTCGGACAAGAATGAAAAACTGTTTTTT.

The V and J genes are TRBV6-4 and TRBJ2-1; D is undetermined. Trimming cost V 5 bases and J 0 bases, with 14 bases left between them. The length of the CDR3 is 16 residues. CDR1 is MRHNA and CDR2 is SNTAGT in the germline V gene. This CDR3 is CASSPMFGSSYNEQFF. The CDR3 DNA reads TGTGCCAGCAGTCCAATGTTTGGTAGCTCCTACAATGAGCAGTTCTTC.

J is TRBJ1-1 and V is TRBV4-1; no clear D. V was shortened by 3 bases and J by 1 base, with 6 bases between the two germline ends. The CDR3 totals 13 residues. Germline V gene lookup returns CDR1 MGHRA and CDR2 YSYEKL. The CDR3 here is CASSQGKNTEAFF. The CDR3 DNA is TGCGCCAGCAGCCAGGGAAAGAACACTGAAGCTTTCTTT.

The genes are TRBV27 and TRBJ1-3; D is ambiguous. The germline V gene encodes CDR1 MNHEY and CDR2 SMNVEV (reference sequence). The CDR3 is 15 residues long. V was cut by 4 bases and J by 2 bases, with 12 bases left in between. CDR3 DNA sequence: TGTGCCAGCAGTTCGCGCCTCGCCCCTGGAAACACCATATATTTT. Its translation: CASSSRLAPGNTIYF.

The rearrangement links TRBV14 to TRBJ2-5; 7 nucleotides match TRBD2. The CDR3 runs to 18 residues. Germline CDR1 and CDR2: SGHDN and FVKESK. The V segment lost 3 bases and the J segment 2 bases; nucleotides outside the gene matches: 15. CDR3 DNA sequence: TGTGCCAGCAGCCAGCCTAGCGGAACATACTGGCGGCAAGAGACCCAGTACTTC. Amino acids: CASSQPSGTYWRQETQYF. Full variable domain (missing parts from reference TRBV14 and TRBJ2-5): EAGVTQFPSHSVIEKGQTVTLRCDPISGHDNLYWYRRVMGKEIKFLLHFVKESKQDESGMPNNRFLAERTGGTYSTLKVQPAELEDSGVYFCASSQPSGTYWRQETQYFGPGTRLLVL.

The chain carries TRBV7-9 and TRBJ2-1; 15 bases are a match to TRBD2. The CDR3 is 17 residues long. Germline lookup yields CDR1 SEHNR and CDR2 FQNEAQ (reference sequence). Trimming at V came to 4 bases and at J to 7 bases, leaving 8 bases not matched to a gene. The CDR3 DNA sequence: TGTGCCAGCAGCTCTCCTGGACTAGCGGGAGGGCCGAATGAGCAGTTCTTC. Translated, it gives CASSSPGLAGGPNEQFF.

The chain employs TRBV7-2 and TRBJ2-5; D not certain. CDR1 and CDR2 from the germline V gene are SGHTA and FQGNSA. V was cut by 0 bases and J by 4 bases, with 3 bases left in between. The CDR3 runs 12 residues. The chain's CDR3 is CASSLASETQYF. For the CDR3, the DNA is TGTGCCAGCAGCTTAGCGTCAGAGACCCAGTACTTC.

The CDR3 DNA is TGTGCCAGCAGCTTACTCGGGACAGGGGGCTCTGGGGCCAACGTCCTGACTTTC. It codes for CASSLLGTGGSGANVLTF. The chain couples TRBV7-3 to TRBJ2-6; 11 nucleotides match TRBD1. Germline V gene sequence: CDR1 SGHTA, CDR2 FQGTGA. J gave up 0 bases and V 2 bases, and 3 bases lay outside the gene matches. The length of the CDR3 is 18 residues.

The CDR3: CASSPGTGGFEQYF. In DNA form, the CDR3 reads TGCGCCAGCAGCCCCGGGACAGGGGGCTTCGAGCAGTACTTC. This chain links TRBV5-1 with TRBJ2-7, with 12 bases fitting TRBD1. V was pared by 4 bases and J by 6 bases, with 5 bases of the junction left unmatched. The CDR3 length is 14 residues. The germline gives CDR1 SGHRS, CDR2 YFSETQ.

V is TRBV28 and J is TRBJ2-6; weak D call: TRBD1 (5 bases). V shed 7 bases and J shed 4 bases, with 17 bases lying between them. This CDR3 is 16 amino acids long. CDR1 is MDHEN and CDR2 is SYDVKM in the germline V gene. CDR3 bases: TGTGCCAGCAACAGGCGAACGTATTCCGGGGCCAACGTCCTGACTTTC. As protein: CASNRRTYSGANVLTF.